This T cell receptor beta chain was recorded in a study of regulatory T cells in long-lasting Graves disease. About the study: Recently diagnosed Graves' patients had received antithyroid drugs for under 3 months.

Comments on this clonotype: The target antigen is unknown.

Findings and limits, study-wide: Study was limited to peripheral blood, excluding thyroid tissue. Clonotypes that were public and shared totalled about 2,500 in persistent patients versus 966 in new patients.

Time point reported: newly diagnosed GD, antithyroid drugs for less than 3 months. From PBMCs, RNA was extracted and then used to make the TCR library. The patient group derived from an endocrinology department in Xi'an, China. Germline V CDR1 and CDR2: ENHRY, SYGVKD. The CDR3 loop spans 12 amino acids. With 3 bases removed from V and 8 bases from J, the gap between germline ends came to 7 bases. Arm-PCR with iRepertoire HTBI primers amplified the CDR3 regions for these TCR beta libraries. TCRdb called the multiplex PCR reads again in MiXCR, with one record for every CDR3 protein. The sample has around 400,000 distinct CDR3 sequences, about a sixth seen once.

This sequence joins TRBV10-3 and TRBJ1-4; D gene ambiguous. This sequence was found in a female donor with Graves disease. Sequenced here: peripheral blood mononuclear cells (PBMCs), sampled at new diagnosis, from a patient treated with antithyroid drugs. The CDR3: CAISDHREKLFF. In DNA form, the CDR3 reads TGTGCCATCAGTGACCACAGAGAAAAACTGTTTTTT.